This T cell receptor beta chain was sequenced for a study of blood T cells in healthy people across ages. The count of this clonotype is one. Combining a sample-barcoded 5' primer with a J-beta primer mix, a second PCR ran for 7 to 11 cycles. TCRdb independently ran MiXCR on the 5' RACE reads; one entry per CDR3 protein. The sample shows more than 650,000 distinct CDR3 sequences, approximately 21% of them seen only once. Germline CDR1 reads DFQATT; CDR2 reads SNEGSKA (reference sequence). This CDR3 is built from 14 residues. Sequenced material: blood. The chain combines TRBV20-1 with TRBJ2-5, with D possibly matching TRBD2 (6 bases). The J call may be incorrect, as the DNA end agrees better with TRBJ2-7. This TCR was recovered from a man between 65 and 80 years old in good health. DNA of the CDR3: TGCAGTGCTAGACCCTTCAGGGAGGCCTACGAGCAGTACTTC. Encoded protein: CSARPFREAYEQYF.